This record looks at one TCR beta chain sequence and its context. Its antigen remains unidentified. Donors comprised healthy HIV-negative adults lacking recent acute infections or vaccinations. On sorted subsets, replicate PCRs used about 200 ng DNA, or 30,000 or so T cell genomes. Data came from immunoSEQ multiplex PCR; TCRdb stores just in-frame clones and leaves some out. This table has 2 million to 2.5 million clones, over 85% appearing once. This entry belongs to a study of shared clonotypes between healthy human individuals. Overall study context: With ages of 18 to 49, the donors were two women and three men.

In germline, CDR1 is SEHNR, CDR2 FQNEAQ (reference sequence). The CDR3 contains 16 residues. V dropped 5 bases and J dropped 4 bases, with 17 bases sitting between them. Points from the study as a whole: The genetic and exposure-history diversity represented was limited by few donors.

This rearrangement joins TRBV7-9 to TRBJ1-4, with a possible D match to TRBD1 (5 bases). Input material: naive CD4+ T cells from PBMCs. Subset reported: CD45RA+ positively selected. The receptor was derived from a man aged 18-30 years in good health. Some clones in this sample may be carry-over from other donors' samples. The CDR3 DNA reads TGTGCCAGCAGCGGGGGTCTCTTCCGGGATAATGAAAAACTGTTTTTT. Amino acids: CASSGGLFRDNEKLFF. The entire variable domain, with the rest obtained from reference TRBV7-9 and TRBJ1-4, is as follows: DTGVSQNPRHKITKRGQNVTFRCDPISEHNRLYWYRQTLGQGPEFLTYFQNEAQLEKSRLLSDRFSAERPKGSFSTLEIQRTEQGDSAMYLCASSGGLFRDNEKLFFGSGTQLSVL.